The next 11 T cell receptor beta chains were all read from a single sample in a study of post-analysis software for immune sequencing data. General study points: The five TRBV segments detected at higher frequency in patients than in controls included TRBV5-6, TRBV5-1 and TRBV20-1.

Unique molecular identifiers had been added to the TCR beta cDNA libraries. MiXCR, run by TCRdb on the PCR reads, gives a single entry per CDR3 protein. The sample yields approximately 730,000 distinct CDR3 sequences, just under 30% seen once. Antigens of these TCRs are unknown. Sequencing was carried out using blood. Every receptor here comes from a girl aged 10 to 17 with multiple sclerosis.

This clonotype came up many times. The chain is built from TRBV29-1 and TRBJ1-2; D may be TRBD1 (5 bases). Germline V CDR1 and CDR2: SQVTM, ANQGSEA. The V and J ends lost 3 bases and 1 base respectively, with 12 bases between them. The CDR3 is 14 residues long. In nucleotides, the CDR3 is TGCAGCGTTGATCTTTTCGGGGGTAACTATGGCTACACCTTC. This gives the protein CSVDLFGGNYGYTF.

This sequence joins TRBV24-1 and TRBJ2-7; weak D call: TRBD2 (5 bases). Germline V gives CDR1 KGHDR, CDR2 SFDVKD. The CDR3 is made up of 14 amino acids. Trimming stripped 2 bases from V and 10 bases from J, with 17 bases between. The CDR3 region is CATSDSLIREPQYF. CDR3 bases: TGTGCCACCAGTGATTCATTGATTAGGGAGCCCCAGTACTTC.

This clonotype was observed once. The rearrangement links TRBV20-1 to TRBJ1-1; perhaps TRBD1 as D (5 bases). CDR3 length equals 17 residues. Trimming left V 0 bases short and J 0 bases short, with 17 bases between. Germline V gene data show CDR1 as DFQATT and CDR2 as SNEGSKA (reference sequence). The CDR3 coding sequence is TGCAGTGCTAGAGATGGGGCGGGGGACCCCTTGAACACTGAAGCTTTCTTT. Translated: CSARDGAGDPLNTEAFF.

This clonotype was found a few times. V usage is TRBV10-3 and J usage is TRBJ2-1; D is ambiguous. Trimming shortened V by 1 base and J by 6 bases, and 7 bases separated the two germline ends. Germline loops: CDR1 ENHRY, CDR2 SYGVKD. The CDR3 length is 13 residues. CDR3 protein: CAISEWAANEQFF. CDR3 nucleotides: TGTGCCATCAGTGAGTGGGCAGCCAATGAGCAGTTCTTC.

The chain recombines TRBV12-3 or TRBV12-4 with TRBJ2-5, with D perhaps TRBD2 (6 bases). V was pared by 6 bases and J by 4 bases, with 12 bases between. The CDR3 has 13 residues. The CDR3 sequence: CASSTGVAETQYF. DNA of the CDR3: TGTGCCAGCAGCACGGGGGTAGCAGAGACCCAGTACTTC.

V gene TRBV6-2 or TRBV6-3 combines with J gene TRBJ1-1; TRBD1 is a possible D gene (5 bases). CDR1 MNHEY and CDR2 SVGEGT come from the germline V gene. The CDR3 spans 14 residues. Trimming removed 7 bases at V and 5 bases at J, with 17 bases between. CDR3 in DNA: TGTGCCAGCACTAGAGCCGGGGACGAGACTGAAGCTTTCTTT. This gives the protein CASTRAGDETEAFF.

In DNA, the CDR3 is TGTGCCAGCAGTTACCCGCCGGGACTAGCGGGAGTCCCTACACGGAATGAGCAGTTCTTC. Protein: CASSYPPGLAGVPTRNEQFF. The genes are TRBV6-2 or TRBV6-3 and TRBJ2-1; TRBD2 agrees at 14 bases. With 2 bases clipped from V and 7 bases from J, the junction kept 16 bases outside the gene matches. Germline V lookup: CDR1 MNHEY, CDR2 SVGEGT. This CDR3 is built from 20 residues.

For this clonotype: Mismatch with germline at one junction end may stem from a read error. The chain couples TRBV20-1 to TRBJ2-4; 9 bases map to TRBD2. The CDR3 has 18 amino acids. Germline V gene lookup returns CDR1 DFQATT and CDR2 SNEGSKA (reference sequence). CDR3 region: CSANGRAGGEGVKNVQYF. For the CDR3, the DNA is TGCAGTGCTAACGGCCGGGCGGGAGGGGAGGGAGTCAAAAACGTTCAGTACTTC.

This clonotype was picked up a small number of times. The chain has TRBV5-5 and TRBJ2-3; either TRBD1 or TRBD2 may supply D (5 bases each). The CDR3 is 14 amino acids. V was clipped by 6 bases and J by 6 bases, with 17 bases between them. The germline gives CDR1 SGHKS, CDR2 YYEKEE (reference sequence). The CDR3 nucleotides read TGTGCCAGCAAAGGTGGGGGACGTACGGATACGCAGTATTTT. Translation: CASKGGGRTDTQYF.

This chain connects TRBV12-3 or TRBV12-4 to TRBJ2-5; D gene unclear. The J call may be in error: the DNA end matches TRBJ2-4 better. The CDR3 totals 15 residues. In DNA, the CDR3 is TGTGCCAGCAGAAACCTCGGCAGGGCCAAAAACATTCAGTACTTC. Amino acid sequence: CASRNLGRAKNIQYF.

This clonotype has only a few counts. J is TRBJ2-4 and V is TRBV27; D gene uncertain. The V end was cut by 1 base, the J end by 8 bases, with 9 bases between. CDR1 is MNHEY and CDR2 is SMNVEV in the germline V gene (reference sequence). The CDR3 contains 13 residues. DNA for the CDR3: TGTGCCAGCAGTTTATTTGCTCGGGACATTCAGTACTTC. The encoded protein is CASSLFARDIQYF.